This is a list of T cell receptor beta chains from one sample in a study of cytomegalovirus exposure and HLA in healthy donors. Produced via immunoSEQ multiplex PCR; TCRdb's table is partial and in-frame only. The table has about 130,000 clones, more than 80% seen once. The source material was PBMCs. The receptors shown here come from a man between 25 and 39 years old in good health and CMV-seronegative. Both conserved end residues are part of each CDR3. The D gene is left open where the match is weak. Clone sizes are given selectively: once, few, many, or a class where the clone is expanded.

CDR3 length	J gene	D gene	clone size	V gene	CDR3 protein	CDR3 DNA
14	TRBJ1-2	-	-	TRBV30	CACGGGTSTYGYTF	TGTGCCTGCGGGGGGGGAACCTCAACTTATGGCTACACCTTC
15	TRBJ2-7	TRBD1	-	TRBV4-1	CASSRSGQVAYEQYF	TGCGCCAGCAGCCGATCGGGACAGGTAGCCTACGAGCAGTACTTC
15	TRBJ1-4	-	-	TRBV7-8	CASSSNRVTNEKLFF	TGTGCCAGCAGCTCAAACAGGGTGACTAATGAAAAACTGTTTTTT
15	TRBJ2-7	TRBD1	-	TRBV27	CASSLSPGGRLEQYF	TGTGCCAGCAGTTTATCCCCAGGGGGTAGGCTCGAGCAGTACTTC
15	TRBJ2-3	TRBD1	once	TRBV28	CASYTGGFNTDTQYF	TGTGCCAGCTATACAGGGGGATTTAACACAGATACGCAGTATTTT
15	TRBJ2-2	TRBD2	-	TRBV5-1	CASHLAGGATGELFF	TGCGCCAGCCACCTAGCGGGAGGGGCCACCGGGGAGCTGTTTTTT
14	TRBJ2-2	-	once	TRBV7-2	CASSAGQITGELFF	TGTGCCAGCAGCGCGGGACAGATCACCGGGGAGCTGTTTTTT
16	TRBJ2-2	TRBD1	-	TRBV2	CASSVDRGLNTGELFF	TGTGCCAGCAGTGTAGACAGGGGCCTGAACACCGGGGAGCTGTTTTTT
13	TRBJ2-7	TRBD2	-	TRBV11-2	CASSLIAGDEQYF	TGTGCCAGCAGCTTAATTGCGGGAGACGAGCAGTACTTC
15	TRBJ1-2	-	-	TRBV7-7	CASSLVRGRSYGYTF	TGTGCTAGCAGCTTAGTCAGGGGCCGTAGCTATGGCTACACCTTC
15	TRBJ2-7	TRBD1	-	TRBV7-9	CASSFAGTGNYEQYF	TGTGCCAGCAGCTTTGCCGGGACAGGGAACTACGAGCAGTACTTC
14	TRBJ2-1	-	-	TRBV11-2	CASSGLSSYNEQFF	TGTGCCAGCAGCGGTTTGAGCTCCTACAATGAGCAGTTCTTC
14	TRBJ2-3	TRBD1	once	TRBV29-1	CSVSRGQGTDTQYF	TGCAGCGTTAGTAGAGGACAGGGGACAGATACGCAGTATTTT
15	TRBJ2-7	TRBD2	few	TRBV13	CASSLGGTKDYEQYF	TGTGCCAGCAGCTTAGGTGGGACTAAAGACTACGAGCAGTACTTC
19	TRBJ2-1	TRBD2	-	TRBV7-2	CASSLRDTGLAGGYNEQFF	TGTGCCAGCAGCTTAAGGGACACGGGACTAGCGGGAGGGTACAATGAGCAGTTCTTC
15	TRBJ1-5	-	few	TRBV6-6	CASSYQLQGSQPQHF	TGTGCCAGCAGTTACCAACTTCAGGGGAGCCAGCCCCAGCATTTT
13	TRBJ2-3	-	-	TRBV5-1	CASSLDLTDTQYF	TGCGCCAGCAGCTTGGATCTCACAGATACGCAGTATTTT
12	TRBJ2-2	TRBD1	-	TRBV6-6	CASSPGGLELFF	TGTGCCAGCAGTCCAGGGGGCTTAGAGCTGTTTTTT
15	TRBJ1-2	-	-	TRBV27	CASGSSSTGSYGYTF	TGTGCCAGCGGATCGTCGTCGACAGGAAGCTATGGCTACACCTTC
12	TRBJ1-2	TRBD1	-	TRBV7-9	CASSSQGVGDTF	TGTGCCAGCAGCTCTCAGGGGGTCGGGGACACCTTC
15	TRBJ1-1	TRBD1	-	TRBV18	CASSGHRGGNTEAFF	TGTGCCAGCTCAGGACACAGGGGGGGTAACACTGAAGCTTTCTTT
13	TRBJ1-2	-	-	TRBV10-3	CAISDRVSYGYTF	TGTGCCATCAGTGACAGGGTTTCGTATGGCTACACCTTC
13	TRBJ2-1	-	-	TRBV7-8	CASSLASGYEQFF	TGTGCCAGCAGCTTAGCCTCAGGCTATGAGCAGTTCTTC
14	TRBJ1-2	TRBD1	-	TRBV29-1	CSVEGTGTNYGYTF	TGCAGCGTTGAAGGGACAGGGACTAACTATGGCTACACCTTC
15	TRBJ2-2	-	once	TRBV7-9	CASSLAQGNTGELFF	TGTGCCAGCAGCTTGGCACAGGGGAACACCGGGGAGCTGTTTTTT
13	TRBJ1-1	-	-	TRBV14	CASSLQEETEAFF	TGTGCCAGCAGCCTCCAAGAGGAGACTGAAGCTTTCTTT
16	TRBJ2-1	-	few	TRBV9	CASSIRDTRSYNEQFF	TGTGCCAGCAGCATAAGGGACACCCGGTCCTACAATGAGCAGTTCTTC
18	TRBJ1-4	-	-	TRBV4-1	CASSQYSPGRGANEKLFF	TGCGCCAGCAGCCAATACAGCCCGGGGCGGGGTGCTAATGAAAAACTGTTTTTT
15	TRBJ2-1	TRBD1	-	TRBV6-1	CASPPGQGAYNEQFF	TGTGCCAGCCCCCCGGGACAGGGGGCCTACAATGAGCAGTTCTTC